These 2 T cell receptor beta chains were sequenced from one sample in a study of T cell changes during pregnancy in multiple sclerosis. Sequencing was performed with immunoSEQ multiplex PCR; in TCRdb, only in-frame clones are kept and a portion is missing. The sample carries roughly 100,000 clones, about nine tenths recorded once. Sample: peripheral blood, taken after pregnancy. The source is a female donor with multiple sclerosis, enrolled in a pregnancy study.

The chain carries TRBV27 and TRBJ2-2; D is uncertain. With 2 bases removed from V and 6 bases from J, the gap between germline ends came to 7 bases. Germline CDR1 and CDR2: MNHEY and SMNVEV (reference sequence). The CDR3 has 13 residues. CDR3 amino acids: CASSLQRAGELFF. Here the CDR3 DNA reads TGTGCCAGCAGTTTACAACGAGCCGGGGAGCTGTTTTTT.

This chain links TRBV30 with TRBJ1-2; D may be TRBD1 (6 bases). The CDR3 totals 14 residues. The germline gives CDR1 GTSNPN, CDR2 SVGIG (reference sequence). The germline V and J ends were trimmed by 0 bases and 7 bases, with 15 bases remaining between them. CDR3 region: CAWSVGGGAGGYTF. The CDR3 bases are TGTGCCTGGAGTGTAGGTGGGGGGGCTGGTGGCTACACCTTC.